The rows below give T cell receptor beta chains drawn from one sample of a study of blood T cell repertoires in COVID-19. Generated by immunoSEQ multiplex PCR, the TCRdb table keeps only in-frame clones and is missing some. The table shows under 100,000 clones, with about 89% occurring only once. The sample comprised peripheral blood. Receptors were obtained from a man in his fifties with acute or convalescent COVID-19. CDR3s include the opening cysteine and the closing phenylalanine or tryptophan. D genes are given only for firm matches. Expanded clones get a size class; other rows say once, few or many, or leave the size out.

j_call	clone_size	v_call	d_call	cdr3_nt	cdr3_aa
TRBJ2-2	.	TRBV9	TRBD2	TGTGCCAGCAGCGTCGGGACTAGCGGGCAAACCGGGGAGCTGTTTTTT	CASSVGTSGQTGELFF
TRBJ2-1	.	TRBV15	.	TGTGCCACCAGCAGAGATCGGCGGTCCTACAATGAGCAGTTCTTC	CATSRDRRSYNEQFF
TRBJ2-6	.	TRBV19	TRBD2	TGTGCCAGTACCCCGGGGGGGGCGTCTGGGGCCAACGTCCTGACTTTC	CASTPGGASGANVLTF
TRBJ1-1	.	TRBV2	TRBD1	TGTGCCAGCAGTGCCCTACAGGGGACTGAAGCTTTCTTT	CASSALQGTEAFF
TRBJ1-3	.	TRBV7-8	TRBD1	TGTGCCAGCAGCATTCGGACAGGGGGAAACACCATATATTTT	CASSIRTGGNTIYF
TRBJ1-2	.	TRBV10-3	.	TGTGCCATCAGTGAGTCACAGGGTCACTATGGCTACACCTTC	CAISESQGHYGYTF
TRBJ2-3	.	TRBV11-2	TRBD2	TGTGCCAGCAGCCCCCCCGGACTAGCGGGGGGCGGTGGTACGCAGTATTTT	CASSPPGLAGGGGTQYF
TRBJ2-3	.	TRBV18	TRBD2	TGTGCCAGCTCAGAGCGGGGGCGCGGGGGCACAGATACGCAGTATTTT	CASSERGRGGTDTQYF
TRBJ2-7	.	TRBV30	.	TGTGCCTGGAGTAGAAGGGGTTTTGACGAGCAGTACTTC	CAWSRRGFDEQYF
TRBJ1-4	.	TRBV30	.	TGTGCCTGGACCGGGGGACTTTTTAATGAAAAACTGTTTTTT	CAWTGGLFNEKLFF
TRBJ1-5	.	TRBV12-2	.	TGTGCAAGTCGACAGGGGCTGCCAGATCAGCCCCAGCATTTT	CASRQGLPDQPQHF
TRBJ1-5	.	TRBV28	.	TGTGCCAGCAGTTCGCAGGGGAATCAGCCCCAGCATTTT	CASSSQGNQPQHF
TRBJ1-3	.	TRBV30	.	TGTGCCTGGAGTGTACGTGGGGAGGACCGGTTCTCTGGAAACACCATATATTTT	CAWSVRGEDRFSGNTIYF
TRBJ2-2	.	TRBV28	.	TGTGCCAGCAGTTTCGGGGTTACCGGGGAGCTGTTTTTT	CASSFGVTGELFF
TRBJ1-5	few	TRBV6-1	.	TGTGCCAGCAGTGATTGGGGGGGCCGCAATCAGCCCCAGCATTTT	CASSDWGGRNQPQHF
TRBJ2-1	.	TRBV28	.	TGTGCCAGCAGTTTCGCGGGGGCTAGCTCCTACAATGAGCAGTTCTTC	CASSFAGASSYNEQFF
TRBJ1-2	.	TRBV14	.	TGTGCCAGCAGCCAGGCTTCGATCCTTTATGGCTACACCTTC	CASSQASILYGYTF
TRBJ1-5	once	TRBV5-8	TRBD1	TGTGCCAGCAGCTTGGGACAGGGCCCCTTTCAGCCCCAGCATTTT	CASSLGQGPFQPQHF
TRBJ2-1	.	TRBV6-5	TRBD1	TGTGCCAGCAGGGACCCGGGACAGGGAACTGAGCAGTTCTTC	CASRDPGQGTEQFF
TRBJ1-2	.	TRBV3-1/TRBV3-2	.	TGTGCCAGCAGCCAAGATTTATTGACAGCTGTAAACTATGGCTACACCTTC	CASSQDLLTAVNYGYTF
TRBJ2-1	.	TRBV9	.	TGTGCCAGCAGCGTAGGAGTCAGTCAGCGATGGAATGAGCAGTTCTTC	CASSVGVSQRWNEQFF
TRBJ1-1	.	TRBV2	.	TGTGCCAGCAGTGAAGACGTAGGGGGAACTTTCTTT	CASSEDVGGTFF
TRBJ1-5	.	TRBV25-1	TRBD1	TGTGCCAGCAGTGACACCAGGGGGCCCAATCAGCCCCAGCATTTT	CASSDTRGPNQPQHF
TRBJ1-4	.	TRBV5-1	TRBD1	TGCGCCAGCAGCTTGAGGGGGCCCACTAATGAAAAACTGTTTTTT	CASSLRGPTNEKLFF
TRBJ1-6	once	TRBV6-6	.	TGTGCCAGCAGTTACGAAGGAGTCTCACCCCTCCACTTT	CASSYEGVSPLHF
TRBJ2-1	.	TRBV12-5	TRBD1	TGTGCTAGTGGTTTGGGGCTAACCGGGACAGGGTACTACAATGAGCAGTTCTTC	CASGLGLTGTGYYNEQFF
TRBJ1-6	.	TRBV19	.	TGTGCCAGTAGTATGACGGGGGGTAATTCACCCCTCCACTTT	CASSMTGGNSPLHF
TRBJ2-5	.	TRBV7-3	TRBD2	TGTGCCAGCAGCGTTAGCGGGGATCAAGAGACCCAGTACTTC	CASSVSGDQETQYF
TRBJ2-1	.	TRBV9	TRBD1	TGTGCCAGCAGCTCAACCGGGACAGGGGACAATGAGCAGTTCTTC	CASSSTGTGDNEQFF
TRBJ2-3	.	TRBV5-1	TRBD2	TGCGCCAGCAGCTTGTTTAATAGCGGGGGGCCTGAAGGGTTTCAGTATTTT	CASSLFNSGGPEGFQYF
TRBJ2-5	.	TRBV5-6	.	TGTGCCAGCAGCTTCGGGCAAGAGACCCAGTACTTC	CASSFGQETQYF
TRBJ1-6	.	TRBV6-5	.	TGTGCCAGCAGGGCAGTTAATTCACCCCTCCACTTT	CASRAVNSPLHF
TRBJ2-7	once	TRBV6-5	TRBD2	TGTGCCAGCAGTAGAAGCGGGGGGGCCTACGAGCAGTACTTC	CASSRSGGAYEQYF
TRBJ1-6	once	TRBV4-1	TRBD1	TGCGCCAGCAGTCCGACCGGGACAGGGCCTTCACCCCTCCACTTT	CASSPTGTGPSPLHF
TRBJ2-7	once	TRBV7-2	.	TGTGCCAGCAGCTTAGTCCTCTACGAGCAGTACTTC	CASSLVLYEQYF
TRBJ2-7	.	TRBV10-3	.	TGTGCCATCAATACTCTCGGGTTCTCCTACGAGCAGTACTTC	CAINTLGFSYEQYF
TRBJ2-5	once	TRBV5-6	.	TGTGCCAGCAGCTTGCTTAGGGGGATGCGGGAGACCCAGTACTTC	CASSLLRGMRETQYF
TRBJ1-1	.	TRBV4-2	.	TGTGCCAGCAGCCAAGATCGCGGGCCAGACACTGAAGCTTTCTTT	CASSQDRGPDTEAFF
TRBJ1-1	.	TRBV5-1	.	TGCGCCAGCAGCGTCTACTCCGGGACATCGAACACTGAAGCTTTCTTT	CASSVYSGTSNTEAFF
TRBJ2-2	.	TRBV27	.	TGTGCCAGCAGTTTAAGGAGGGGAGGGGAGCTGTTTTTT	CASSLRRGGELFF
TRBJ1-2	.	TRBV27	TRBD1	TGTGCCAGCAGTCAAGGACAGGGGGCTTATGGCTACACCTTC	CASSQGQGAYGYTF
TRBJ2-5	.	TRBV2	.	TGTGCCAGCAGTGAGGGCAACATCCAAGAGACCCAGTACTTC	CASSEGNIQETQYF
TRBJ2-5	few	TRBV29-1	TRBD1	TGCAGCGTGGGACAGGGCGGGGGTTCCCAAGAGACCCAGTACTTC	CSVGQGGGSQETQYF
TRBJ2-2	.	TRBV9	.	TGTGCCAGCAGCGTAACGGTGACTAGAGCCACCGGGGAGCTGTTTTTT	CASSVTVTRATGELFF
TRBJ1-4	once	TRBV27	.	TGTGCCAGCAGCTTAATTCTGGGTGGGGGGGGAAAACTGTTTTTT	CASSLILGGGGKLFF
TRBJ1-2	.	TRBV18	.	TGTGCCAGCTCACCCCGATCATTGGGGGGGCAAGGCTACACCTTC	CASSPRSLGGQGYTF
TRBJ2-2	once	TRBV6-1	TRBD2	TGTGCCAGCAGTGAAGGTTCTAGCGGGGGGTCGAACACCGGGGAGCTGTTTTTT	CASSEGSSGGSNTGELFF
TRBJ2-3	.	TRBV5-4	TRBD2	TGTGCCAGCAGCTTCCGCAGCGGGGGGGCTATAGATACGCAGTATTTT	CASSFRSGGAIDTQYF
TRBJ1-4	.	TRBV18	TRBD1	TGTGCCAGCTCACCCAGGACAGGGGATGGGACTAATGAAAAACTGTTTTTT	CASSPRTGDGTNEKLFF
TRBJ1-3	.	TRBV19	TRBD1	TGTGCCAGTGGGACAGGGAGCTCTGGAAACACCATATATTTT	CASGTGSSGNTIYF
TRBJ2-5	.	TRBV6-5	TRBD2	TGTGCCAGCAGTTTTAGCGGGGGAGAGACCCAGTACTTC	CASSFSGGETQYF
TRBJ1-2	.	TRBV28	TRBD1	TGTGCCAGCTCAACAGGGGCTACGTATGGCTACACCTTC	CASSTGATYGYTF
TRBJ2-1	.	TRBV14	TRBD2	TGTGCCAGCAGCCAAGATCGGTCCGGGACTAGCGGCAAGTACAATGAGCAGTTCTTC	CASSQDRSGTSGKYNEQFF
TRBJ2-7	.	TRBV5-4	.	TGTGCCAGCAGCTTGGACTTGGGCAGGGTGAACGAGCAGTACTTC	CASSLDLGRVNEQYF
TRBJ1-3	.	TRBV5-1	TRBD1	TGCGCCAGCAGCGTTCAGGGACAGGGCACAGGAAACACCATATATTTT	CASSVQGQGTGNTIYF
TRBJ2-1	.	TRBV28	TRBD1	TGTGCCAGCAGTCTACAGGGGGCGCGAGGGCAGTTCTTC	CASSLQGARGQFF
TRBJ2-5	.	TRBV7-6	.	TGTGCCAGCAGCTCCCAACTGACGGACACGGAGACCCAGTACTTC	CASSSQLTDTETQYF
TRBJ1-1	.	TRBV6-5	.	TGTGCCAGCAGAGACAGGTTTACGAACACTGAAGCTTTCTTT	CASRDRFTNTEAFF
TRBJ1-5	.	TRBV7-9	.	TGTGCCAGCAGCGAAGGGCAGGGCCGGCAGCCCCAGCATTTT	CASSEGQGRQPQHF
TRBJ2-6	.	TRBV29-1	.	TGCAGCGTTGATCGGGAGGGGGCCAACGTCCTGACTTTC	CSVDREGANVLTF